A selection of T cell receptor beta chains follows, all from one sample in a study of T cells in Graves' hyperthyroidism and ophthalmopathy. Each CDR3 protein gets one entry after TCRdb re-called the multiplex PCR reads with MiXCR. The sample shows hundreds of thousands of distinct CDR3 sequences, around 15% of them seen only once. The specimen sequenced was blood. The receptors come from a woman aged 45-60 years with Graves' ophthalmopathy. The CDR3 runs from the conserved cysteine through the conserved F or W. Each record gives: clone size, D gene, J gene, V gene, CDR3 DNA, CDR3 protein. D genes are given only for firm matches. A row's size may be missing; if present it is once, few, many or a size class.

>many|TRBD1|TRBJ1-4|TRBV5-8
TGTGCCAGCAGCATAACCGGGACAGTTGAAAAACTGTTTTTT
CASSITGTVEKLFF
>.|.|TRBJ2-1|TRBV28
TGTGCCAGCAGTGGCAGCCCCCTATACAATGAGCAGTTCTTC
CASSGSPLYNEQFF
>many|.|TRBJ2-7|TRBV27
TGTGCCAGCAGTACCGGACAGAGTCAACTCAGCTCCTACGAGCAGTACTTC
CASSTGQSQLSSYEQYF
>many|TRBD2|TRBJ2-7|TRBV3-1
TGTGCCAGCAGCCAAGTGGGGACTAGCTCCGAGCAGTACTTC
CASSQVGTSSEQYF
>many|.|TRBJ1-2|TRBV20-1
TGCAGTGCTACTGGGGTTTATGGCTACACCTTC
CSATGVYGYTF
>many|TRBD1|TRBJ1-4|TRBV28
TGTGCCAGCAGTTTTAAGGACAGGGGTCGGGAAAAACTGTTTTTT
CASSFKDRGREKLFF
>many|TRBD1|TRBJ1-4|TRBV13
TGTGCCAGCAGTCTCGGGGGACAGCATTACGAAAAACTGTTTTTT
CASSLGGQHYEKLFF
>.|.|TRBJ2-5|TRBV3-2
TGTGCCAGCAGCCAGTCCTGGACAGGGGAAGAGACCCAGTACTTC
CASSQSWTGEETQYF
>few|.|TRBJ1-2|TRBV6-1
TGTGCCAGCAGGCCGGCTTGGAAAGGACCGCATTTTGGCTACACCTTC
CASRPAWKGPHFGYTF
>many|TRBD1|TRBJ2-5|TRBV18
TGTGCCAGCTCCTGGACAGGGGACGATCTGATTCAAGAGACCCAGTACTTC
CASSWTGDDLIQETQYF
>.|TRBD2|TRBJ2-3|TRBV19
TGTGCCAGTAGTATTGGAGCGGGAGTATTCGATACGCAGTATTTT
CASSIGAGVFDTQYF
>many|.|TRBJ1-1|TRBV11-2
TGTGCCAGCAGCTTCAACAGGATGAACACTGAAGCTTTCTTT
CASSFNRMNTEAFF
>few|TRBD2|TRBJ2-5|TRBV20-1
TGCAGTGCCCGACTAGCGGGACTCCAAGAGACCCAGTACTTC
CSARLAGLQETQYF
>.|.|TRBJ2-4|TRBV11-3
TGTGCCAGCAGCTCCTTCCCTGGGGACATTCAGTACTTC
CASSSFPGDIQYF
>.|.|TRBJ2-1|TRBV9
TGTGCCAGCAGCGTAGAAGGGGACTCCTACAATGAGCAGTTCTTC
CASSVEGDSYNEQFF
>many|.|TRBJ1-1|TRBV6-1
TGTGCCAGCAGTGAGTTGGGTTTGGACACTGAAGCTTTCTTT
CASSELGLDTEAFF
>many|.|TRBJ2-7|TRBV18
TGTGCCAGCTCACCGGTCCAGGACGAGCAGTACTTC
CASSPVQDEQYF
>many|TRBD1|TRBJ2-7|TRBV2
TGTGCCAGCAGTGGGGGGACAGGGGTCTACGAGCAGTACTTC
CASSGGTGVYEQYF
>many|TRBD2|TRBJ2-1|TRBV7-6
TGTGCCAGCAGCTTAGACACGGGGCGCGGGGGGACCTACAATGAGCAGTTCTTC
CASSLDTGRGGTYNEQFF
>.|TRBD1|TRBJ1-1|TRBV14
TGTGCCAGCAGCCAAGAAGGACAGGGAGCTTTCTTT
CASSQEGQGAFF
>many|.|TRBJ2-7|TRBV10-1
TGCGCCAGCAGTGAGGGCGAAAGTGCCCCTCTCGAGCAGTACTTC
CASSEGESAPLEQYF
>.|TRBD2|TRBJ2-2|TRBV4-3
TGCGCCAGCAGCCAAGATCTACTAGCGGGAGCCCCGAACACCGGGGAGCTGTTTTTT
CASSQDLLAGAPNTGELFF
>many|.|TRBJ2-7|TRBV7-2
TGTGCCAGCAGCTTAGGAGCCCAGGGTGTACGCGAGCAGTACTTC
CASSLGAQGVREQYF
>many|TRBD2|TRBJ2-3|TRBV5-1
TGCGCCAGCAGCCAGGGACTAGCGGTGAGCACAGATACGCAGTATTTT
CASSQGLAVSTDTQYF
>.|TRBD1|TRBJ1-1|TRBV7-9
TGTGCCAGCAGCTTATGGACAGGGCTGACTGAAGCTTTCTTT
CASSLWTGLTEAFF
>.|TRBD2|TRBJ2-1|TRBV24-1
TGTGCCACCAGTGATCCAGAACTAGCGTCTTACAATGAACAGTTCTTC
CATSDPELASYNEQFF
>many|TRBD1|TRBJ2-2|TRBV7-3
TGTGCCAGCAGCTTAACGTCCGGGACAGGCGCCGGGGAGCTGTTTTTT
CASSLTSGTGAGELFF
>few|TRBD1|TRBJ1-2|TRBV27
TGTGCCAGCAGTTTATCCAGGGGGGAAATTAGCTACACCTTC
CASSLSRGEISYTF
>few|TRBD1|TRBJ2-3|TRBV10-3
TGTGCCATCAAGGACAGGGGAATTGCCACAGATACGCAGTATTTT
CAIKDRGIATDTQYF
>few|TRBD2|TRBJ2-1|TRBV19
TGTGCCAGTAGTATAGTCATGGCTAGCGGGGGCGAGCAGTTCTTC
CASSIVMASGGEQFF
>many|TRBD2|TRBJ2-1|TRBV11-3
TGTGCCAGCAGCTCGGGACTAGCGGGTAGTGAGCAGTTCTTC
CASSSGLAGSEQFF
>many|.|TRBJ2-3|TRBV6-2/TRBV6-3
TGTGCCAGCAGTCCGGACGGATTAACTAGCACAGATACGCAGTATTTT
CASSPDGLTSTDTQYF
>many|TRBD1|TRBJ2-4|TRBV7-9
TGTGCCAGCAGCCGACAGGGGATGGTGGACATTCAGTACTTC
CASSRQGMVDIQYF
>few|.|TRBJ1-3|TRBV20-1
TGCAGTGCTAGAGATCCCCATTCCGGAAACACCATATATTTT
CSARDPHSGNTIYF
>.|.|TRBJ2-1|TRBV19
TGTGCCAGTAGCTACCGTGAGGCCGAGCAGTTCTTC
CASSYREAEQFF
>few|TRBD1|TRBJ1-1|TRBV2
TGTGCCAGCAGTGGGACAGGGGGCCCGGCTTTCTTT
CASSGTGGPAFF
>many|TRBD2|TRBJ2-3|TRBV18
TGTGCCAGCTCGGGCCTAGCGGGAGCTAAGTTTACAGATACGCAGTATTTT
CASSGLAGAKFTDTQYF
>many|.|TRBJ1-2|TRBV4-1
TGCGCCAGCAGCCAAGATCGTTGGACAGACTATGGCTACACCTTC
CASSQDRWTDYGYTF
>.|.|TRBJ2-7|TRBV7-8
TGTGCCAGCAGCTCGGGACCCATCTTCTACGAGCAGTACTTC
CASSSGPIFYEQYF
>many|.|TRBJ2-7|TRBV28
TGTGCCAGCAGTCCTAATGACAAATACGAGCAGTACTTC
CASSPNDKYEQYF
>many|.|TRBJ2-2|TRBV5-1
TGCGCCAGCAGGACAGAGTCGAACACCGGGGAGCTGTTTTTT
CASRTESNTGELFF
>many|.|TRBJ2-3|TRBV5-1
TGCGCCAGCTCCACAGGGAGCACAGATACGCAGTATTTT
CASSTGSTDTQYF
>few|.|TRBJ2-5|TRBV10-2
TGCGCCAGCAGTGGGTTACCGTACCAAGAGACCCAGTACTTC
CASSGLPYQETQYF
>many|TRBD1|TRBJ1-2|TRBV7-2
TGTGCCAGCAGCTTATCGATCGCCAATCAGGGGGAGTATGGCTACACCTTC
CASSLSIANQGEYGYTF
>many|.|TRBJ2-3|TRBV30
TGTGCCTGGAGAGGAGGGGTAACTAGCACAGATACGCAGTATTTT
CAWRGGVTSTDTQYF
>many|TRBD2|TRBJ2-1|TRBV3-1
TGTGCCAGCAGCCAAGATTTACTAGCGGATAGGGATGAGCAGTTCTTC
CASSQDLLADRDEQFF
>many|.|TRBJ1-2|TRBV12-3/TRBV12-4
TGTGCCAGCAGTCTGATACCTAGGGCTAACTATGGCTACACCTTC
CASSLIPRANYGYTF
>many|TRBD1|TRBJ1-5|TRBV28
TGTGCCAGCAGTCTCCTCGACAGGGACGGTCAGCCCCAGCATTTT
CASSLLDRDGQPQHF
>many|TRBD1|TRBJ2-2|TRBV7-3
TGTGCCAGCAGCCCGAGGATTTGGGGACAGGAGAACACCGGGGAGCTGTTTTTT
CASSPRIWGQENTGELFF
>few|.|TRBJ1-5|TRBV7-8
TGTGCCAGCAGCCCGGGCAGGGCCTATAGCAATCAGCCCCAGCATTTT
CASSPGRAYSNQPQHF
>many|.|TRBJ1-2|TRBV20-1
TGCAGTGCTAGGCCAAACTCCTATGGCTACACCTTC
CSARPNSYGYTF
>many|TRBD2|TRBJ2-1|TRBV12-5
TGTGCTAGTGGGGTAAGACTAGCGAACAACCGAGGGAATGAGCAGTTCTTC
CASGVRLANNRGNEQFF
>.|TRBD2|TRBJ2-1|TRBV12-5
TGTGCTAGTGGTCTAGGACTAGCGGGAGGAGGCCCCGAGTTCTTC
CASGLGLAGGGPEFF